This T cell receptor beta chain was retrieved from a study of blood T cell repertoires in COVID-19. The CDR3 has 17 residues. Germline CDR1 LGHDT, CDR2 YNNKEL (reference sequence). The V and J ends lost 0 bases and 3 bases respectively, with 12 bases between them. In the authors' workflow: Estimation of nucleated cell counts was performed using reference gene primer amplification. Clones were read by immunoSEQ multiplex PCR, and TCRdb kept only the in-frame ones, dropping some. Clone size and the V and J calls come from that table; the DNA yielded D and trimming. The sample has under 55,000 clones; 80% to 90% are singletons.

The receptor's source is a human donor in a cohort sampled during active COVID-19. Sequencing used peripheral blood. The chain combines TRBV3-1 (or the pseudogene TRBV3-2) with TRBJ1-6, with D possibly matching TRBD1 (5 bases). The CDR3 is CASSQEGQGLYNSPLHF. CDR3 nucleotide sequence: TGTGCCAGCAGCCAAGAAGGGCAGGGCCTCTATAATTCACCCCTCCACTTT.